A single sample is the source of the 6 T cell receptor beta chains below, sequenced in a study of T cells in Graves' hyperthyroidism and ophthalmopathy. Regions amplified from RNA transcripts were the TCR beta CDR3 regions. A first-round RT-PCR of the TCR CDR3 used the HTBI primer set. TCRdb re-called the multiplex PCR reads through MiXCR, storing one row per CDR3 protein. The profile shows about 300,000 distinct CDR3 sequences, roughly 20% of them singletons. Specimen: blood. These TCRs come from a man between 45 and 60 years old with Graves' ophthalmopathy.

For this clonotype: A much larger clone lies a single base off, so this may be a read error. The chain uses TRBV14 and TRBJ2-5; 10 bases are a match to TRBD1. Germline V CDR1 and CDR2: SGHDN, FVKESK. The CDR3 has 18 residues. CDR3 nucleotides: TGTGCCAGCAGCGAAGACTATGGGGACAGGGGACGTCAAGAGACCCAGTACTTC. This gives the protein CASSEDYGDRGRQETQYF.

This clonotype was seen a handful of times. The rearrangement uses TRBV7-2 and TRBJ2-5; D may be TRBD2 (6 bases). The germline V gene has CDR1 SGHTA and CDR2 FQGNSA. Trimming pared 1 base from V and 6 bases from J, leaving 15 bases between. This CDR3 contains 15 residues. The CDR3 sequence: CASSLEVTRGQTQYF. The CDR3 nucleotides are TGTGCCAGCAGCTTAGAAGTGACTAGAGGTCAGACCCAGTACTTC.

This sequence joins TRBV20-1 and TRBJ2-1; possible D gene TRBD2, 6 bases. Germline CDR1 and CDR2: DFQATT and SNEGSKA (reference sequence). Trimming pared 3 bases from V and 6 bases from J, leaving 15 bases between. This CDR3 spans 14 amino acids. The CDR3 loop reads CSARGRGWGNEQFF. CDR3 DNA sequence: TGCAGTGCTAGGGGGCGGGGTTGGGGCAATGAGCAGTTCTTC.

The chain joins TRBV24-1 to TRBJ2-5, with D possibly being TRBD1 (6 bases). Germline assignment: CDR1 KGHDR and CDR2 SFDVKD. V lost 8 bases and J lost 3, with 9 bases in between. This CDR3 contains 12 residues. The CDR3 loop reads CATTDSKETQYF. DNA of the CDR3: TGTGCCACCACGGACAGCAAAGAGACCCAGTACTTC.

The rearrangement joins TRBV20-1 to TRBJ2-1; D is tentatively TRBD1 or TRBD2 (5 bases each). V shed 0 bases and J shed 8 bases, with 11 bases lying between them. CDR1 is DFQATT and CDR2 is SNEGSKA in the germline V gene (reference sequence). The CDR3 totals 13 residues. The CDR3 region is CSAREIGAHEQFF. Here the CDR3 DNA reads TGCAGTGCTAGAGAGATCGGGGCCCATGAGCAGTTCTTC.

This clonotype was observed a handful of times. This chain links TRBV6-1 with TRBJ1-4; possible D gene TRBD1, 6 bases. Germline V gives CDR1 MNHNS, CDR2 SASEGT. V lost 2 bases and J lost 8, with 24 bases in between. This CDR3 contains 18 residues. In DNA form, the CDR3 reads TGTGCCAGCAGTGAACGTCTAGGGTGGGGGCGAGGGGGGGAAAAACTGTTTTTT. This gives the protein CASSERLGWGRGGEKLFF.